This T cell receptor beta chain stems from a study of T-cell reconstitution after alpha-beta-depleted transplantation in children. Study conclusions and caveats: At the one-year point after transplant, T-cell counts and TCRbeta diversity were found to come mostly from T cells that had been newly produced.

Unique molecular identifiers were built into the TCRbeta library. One entry per CDR3 protein, called by TCRdb with MiXCR from the PCR reads. The sample holds approximately 650,000 distinct CDR3 sequences, over 10% seen once. The germline CDR1 and CDR2 sequences are DFQATT and SNEGSKA (reference sequence). The CDR3 totals 12 residues. V dropped 2 bases and J dropped 4 bases, with 6 bases sitting between them. This clonotype was counted a few times. What it binds is unknown. The chain links TRBV20-1 to TRBJ1-5; no reliable D call. The sequence was obtained from a girl aged 2-10 years with congenital amegakaryocytic thrombocytopenia, due to receive a stem cell transplant. Source: PBMCs, taken before TCRalphabeta/CD19-depleted stem cell transplant. Here the CDR3 reads CSARRENQPQHF. For the CDR3, the DNA is TGCAGTGCTAGACGGGAAAATCAGCCCCAGCATTTT.